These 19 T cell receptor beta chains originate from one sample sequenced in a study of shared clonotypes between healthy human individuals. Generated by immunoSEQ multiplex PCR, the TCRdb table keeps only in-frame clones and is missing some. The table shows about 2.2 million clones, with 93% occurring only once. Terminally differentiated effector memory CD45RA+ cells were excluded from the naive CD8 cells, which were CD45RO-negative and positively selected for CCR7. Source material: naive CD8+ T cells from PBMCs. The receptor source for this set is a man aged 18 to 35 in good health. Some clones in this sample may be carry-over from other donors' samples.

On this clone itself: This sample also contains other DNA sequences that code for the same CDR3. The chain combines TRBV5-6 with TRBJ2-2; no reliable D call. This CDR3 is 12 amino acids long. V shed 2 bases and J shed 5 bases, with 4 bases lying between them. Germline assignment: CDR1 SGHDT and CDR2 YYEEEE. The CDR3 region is CASSFGTGELFF. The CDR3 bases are TGTGCCAGCAGCTTCGGTACCGGGGAGCTGTTTTTT.

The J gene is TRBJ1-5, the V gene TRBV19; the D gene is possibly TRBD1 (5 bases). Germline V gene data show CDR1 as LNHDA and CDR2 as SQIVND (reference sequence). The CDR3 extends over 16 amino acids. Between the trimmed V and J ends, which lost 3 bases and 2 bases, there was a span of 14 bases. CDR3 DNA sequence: TGTGCCAGTAGTATGATGGGGCGCCCGGGCAATCAGCCCCAGCATTTT. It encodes CASSMMGRPGNQPQHF.

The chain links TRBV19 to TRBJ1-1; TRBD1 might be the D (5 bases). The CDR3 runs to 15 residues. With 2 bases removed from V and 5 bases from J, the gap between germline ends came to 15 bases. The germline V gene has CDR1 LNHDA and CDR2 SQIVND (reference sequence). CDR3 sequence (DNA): TGTGCCAGTAGTATAACGCGGGGTTGGGGGACTGAAGCTTTCTTT. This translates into CASSITRGWGTEAFF.

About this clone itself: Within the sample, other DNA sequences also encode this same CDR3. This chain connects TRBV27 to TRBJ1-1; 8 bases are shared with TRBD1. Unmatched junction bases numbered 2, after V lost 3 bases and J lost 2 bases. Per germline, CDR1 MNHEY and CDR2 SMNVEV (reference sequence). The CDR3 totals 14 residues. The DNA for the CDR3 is TGTGCCAGCAGTTTTACAGGGGGAAACACTGAAGCTTTCTTT. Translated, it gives CASSFTGGNTEAFF.

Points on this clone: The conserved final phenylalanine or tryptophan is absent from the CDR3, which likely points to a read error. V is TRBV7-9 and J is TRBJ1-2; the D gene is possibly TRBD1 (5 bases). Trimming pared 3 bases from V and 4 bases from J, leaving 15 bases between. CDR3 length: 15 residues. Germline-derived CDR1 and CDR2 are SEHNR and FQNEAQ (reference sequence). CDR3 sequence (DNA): TGTGCCAGCAGCTTGGACTCTAGGGGTGGCTATGGCTACACCCTC. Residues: CASSLDSRGGYGYTL.

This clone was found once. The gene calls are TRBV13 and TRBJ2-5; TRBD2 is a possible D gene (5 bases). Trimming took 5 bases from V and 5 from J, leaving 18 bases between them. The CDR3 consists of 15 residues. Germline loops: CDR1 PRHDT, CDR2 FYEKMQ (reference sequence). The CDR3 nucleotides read TGTGCCAGCAGCCCCCGAGGTCCAGGCGGGGAGACCCAGTACTTC. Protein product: CASSPRGPGGETQYF.

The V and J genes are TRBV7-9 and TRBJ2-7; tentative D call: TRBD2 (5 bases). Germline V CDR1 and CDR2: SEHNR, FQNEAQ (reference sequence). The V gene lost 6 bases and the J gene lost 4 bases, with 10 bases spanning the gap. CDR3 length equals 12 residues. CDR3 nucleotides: TGTGCCAGCAGGGGCGGAGGTTACGAGCAGTACTTC. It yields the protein CASRGGGYEQYF.

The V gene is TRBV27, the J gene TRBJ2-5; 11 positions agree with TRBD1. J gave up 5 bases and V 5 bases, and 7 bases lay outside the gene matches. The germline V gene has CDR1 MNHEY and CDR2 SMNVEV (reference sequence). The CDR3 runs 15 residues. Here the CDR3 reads CASSPRTGGDETQYF. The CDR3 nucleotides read TGTGCCAGCAGTCCACGGACAGGGGGCGATGAGACCCAGTACTTC.

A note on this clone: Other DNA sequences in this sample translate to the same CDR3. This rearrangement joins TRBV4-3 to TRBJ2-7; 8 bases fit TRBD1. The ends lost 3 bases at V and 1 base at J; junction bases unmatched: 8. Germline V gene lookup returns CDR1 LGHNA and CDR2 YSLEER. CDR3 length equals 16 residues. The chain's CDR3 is CASSQGTGLSSYEQYF. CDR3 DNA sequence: TGCGCCAGCAGCCAGGGGACAGGATTAAGTTCCTACGAGCAGTACTTC.

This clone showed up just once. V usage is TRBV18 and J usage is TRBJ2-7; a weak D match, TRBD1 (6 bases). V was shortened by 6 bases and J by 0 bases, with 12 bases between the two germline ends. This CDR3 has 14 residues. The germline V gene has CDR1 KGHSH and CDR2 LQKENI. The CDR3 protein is CASSQDRNSYEQYF. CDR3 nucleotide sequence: TGTGCCAGCTCGCAAGACAGGAACTCCTACGAGCAGTACTTC.

CDR3 loop: CASSLGPSVAGELFF. Written as DNA, the CDR3 is TGTGCCAGCAGCTTAGGTCCCAGCGTCGCCGGGGAGCTGTTTTTT. The chain employs TRBV7-2 and TRBJ2-2; no reliable D call. Germline CDR1 is SGHTA and CDR2 is FQGNSA. The ends were cut back, 1 base at V and 6 bases at J, with 12 bases in the middle. The CDR3 contains 15 residues.

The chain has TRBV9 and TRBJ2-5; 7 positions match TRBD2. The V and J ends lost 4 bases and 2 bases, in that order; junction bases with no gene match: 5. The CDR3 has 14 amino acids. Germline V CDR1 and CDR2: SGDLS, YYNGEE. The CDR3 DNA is TGTGCCAGCAGCAGCGGGGAATTTCAAGAGACCCAGTACTTC. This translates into CASSSGEFQETQYF.

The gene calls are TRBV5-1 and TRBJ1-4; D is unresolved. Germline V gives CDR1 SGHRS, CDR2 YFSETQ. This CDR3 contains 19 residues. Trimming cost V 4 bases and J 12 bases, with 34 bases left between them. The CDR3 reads CASSPAGPDSEGVDGELFF. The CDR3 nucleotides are TGCGCCAGCAGCCCCGCAGGTCCGGATTCGGAGGGAGTGGATGGGGAACTGTTTTTT.

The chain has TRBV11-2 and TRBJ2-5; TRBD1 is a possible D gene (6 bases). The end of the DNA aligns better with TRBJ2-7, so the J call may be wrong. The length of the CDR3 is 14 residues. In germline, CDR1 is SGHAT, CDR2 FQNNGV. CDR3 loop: CASSLADSPYEQYF. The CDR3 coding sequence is TGTGCCAGCAGCTTAGCGGACAGCCCCTACGAGCAGTACTTC.

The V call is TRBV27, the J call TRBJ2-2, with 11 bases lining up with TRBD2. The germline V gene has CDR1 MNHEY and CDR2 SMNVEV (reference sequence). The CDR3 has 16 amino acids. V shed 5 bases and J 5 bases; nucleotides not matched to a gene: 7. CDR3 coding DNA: TGTGCCAGCAGTCTCGGACTAGCGGGCGAAACCGGGGAGCTGTTTTTT. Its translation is CASSLGLAGETGELFF.

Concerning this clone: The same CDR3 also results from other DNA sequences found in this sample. The chain's CDR3 is CASSPSQGGTDTQYF. The CDR3 DNA reads as TGTGCCAGCTCACCATCGCAGGGGGGCACAGATACGCAGTATTTT. The chain uses TRBV18 and TRBJ2-3, with 7 bases that match TRBD1. Germline values: CDR1 KGHSH, CDR2 LQKENI. The CDR3 runs to 15 residues. V lost 2 bases, J lost 1 base, and 3 bases stayed unmatched.

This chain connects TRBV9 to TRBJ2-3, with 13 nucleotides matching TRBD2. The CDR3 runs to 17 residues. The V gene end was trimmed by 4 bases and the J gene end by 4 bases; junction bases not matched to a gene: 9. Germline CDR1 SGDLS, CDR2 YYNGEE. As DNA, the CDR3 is TGTGCCAGCAGCCTCGGGACTAGCGGGATTAGTGCAGATACGCAGTATTTT. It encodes CASSLGTSGISADTQYF.

The chain's CDR3 is CASSSRDRDETQYF. Here the CDR3 DNA reads TGTGCCAGCAGCTCCCGGGACAGGGACGAGACCCAGTACTTC. V and J are TRBV9 and TRBJ2-5, with 9 bases identical to TRBD1. Germline assignment: CDR1 SGDLS and CDR2 YYNGEE. V was pared by 4 bases and J by 5 bases, with 6 bases of the junction left unmatched. CDR3 size: 14 residues.

In DNA, the CDR3 is TGTGCCAGCAGCTCCGGGGACAGGGGCCACCAAGAGACCCAGTACTTC. It encodes CASSSGDRGHQETQYF. The chain is built from TRBV7-2 and TRBJ2-5; 10 nucleotides agree with TRBD1. This CDR3 contains 16 residues. Germline trimming cut 4 bases from V and 0 bases from J; bases unmatched to any gene: 5. Germline CDR1 SGHTA, CDR2 FQGNSA.